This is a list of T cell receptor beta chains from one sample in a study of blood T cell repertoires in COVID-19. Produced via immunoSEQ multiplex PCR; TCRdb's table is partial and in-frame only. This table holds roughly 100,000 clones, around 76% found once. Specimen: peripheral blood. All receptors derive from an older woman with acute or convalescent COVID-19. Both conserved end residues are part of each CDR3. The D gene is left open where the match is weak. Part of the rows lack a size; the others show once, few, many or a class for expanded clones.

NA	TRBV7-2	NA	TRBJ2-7	TGTGCCAGCAGCTTAGAAGGGGACTCCTACGAGCAGTACTTC	CASSLEGDSYEQYF
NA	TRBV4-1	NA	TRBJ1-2	TGCGCCAGCAGCCGGCCCTTAGGGGCGAACTATGGCTACACCTTC	CASSRPLGANYGYTF
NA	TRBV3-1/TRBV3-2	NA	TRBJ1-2	TGTGCCAGCAGCCCTCAGGGGCGGCGGGGCTACACCTTC	CASSPQGRRGYTF
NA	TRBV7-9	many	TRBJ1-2	TGTGCCAGCAGCCCCAACTTAAGGGACATCACCTATGGCTACACCTTC	CASSPNLRDITYGYTF
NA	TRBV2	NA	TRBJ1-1	TGTGCCAGCACTCTTTCAGGCTTAGCTGAAGCTTTCTTT	CASTLSGLAEAFF
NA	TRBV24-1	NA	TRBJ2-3	TGTGCCACCAGTGATGGTGTGGGGGGGCAAACAGATACGCAGTATTTT	CATSDGVGGQTDTQYF
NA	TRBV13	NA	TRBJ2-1	TGTGCCAGCAGCTTAGGCAGGCACAATGAGCAGTTCTTC	CASSLGRHNEQFF
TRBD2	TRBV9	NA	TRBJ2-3	TGTGCCAGCAGCGCGCAAAAGCGGGGAAGCGGCACAGATACGCAGTATTTT	CASSAQKRGSGTDTQYF
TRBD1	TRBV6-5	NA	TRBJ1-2	TGTGCCAGCAGTTCCCGACAGGGAGGTAACTATGGCTACACCTTC	CASSSRQGGNYGYTF
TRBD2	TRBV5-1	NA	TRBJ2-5	TGCGCCAGCAGCTTGTACGGCAGGGAGGGTCCCCAAGAGACCCAGTACTTC	CASSLYGREGPQETQYF
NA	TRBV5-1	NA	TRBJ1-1	TGCGCCAGCAGCTTGGCCGCAGGGAGGACTGAAGCTTTCTTT	CASSLAAGRTEAFF
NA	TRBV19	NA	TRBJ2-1	TGTGCCAGTAGCCGAGGTCTCTTAGCGGTGAGCTCCTACAATGAGCAGTTCTTC	CASSRGLLAVSSYNEQFF
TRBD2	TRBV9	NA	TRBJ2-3	TGTGCCAGCAGCGTAGCCGGGAGGGGAACGGATACGCAGTATTTT	CASSVAGRGTDTQYF
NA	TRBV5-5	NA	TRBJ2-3	TGTGCCAGCAGCTTGGTCCTACATACGCAGTATTTT	CASSLVLHTQYF
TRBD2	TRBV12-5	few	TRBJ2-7	TGTGCTAGTGGTTTGGTAATGGCGGGGGCCTACGAGCAGTACTTC	CASGLVMAGAYEQYF
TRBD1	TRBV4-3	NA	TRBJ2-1	TGCGCCAGCAGCCAAGAAATTACGACAGGGAGAGGGCTGTTCTTC	CASSQEITTGRGLFF
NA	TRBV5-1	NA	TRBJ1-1	TGCGCCAGCAGAGAAGTGGCGAACACTGAAGCTTTCTTT	CASREVANTEAFF
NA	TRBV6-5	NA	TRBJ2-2	TGTGCCAGCAGTTACACCCGACTTAACACCGGGGAGCTGTTTTTT	CASSYTRLNTGELFF
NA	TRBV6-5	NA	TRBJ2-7	TGTGCCAGCAGATCGGACACCTACGAGCAGTACTTC	CASRSDTYEQYF
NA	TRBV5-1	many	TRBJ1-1	TGCGCCAGCAGCGTGGACATTAACACTGAAGCTTTCTTT	CASSVDINTEAFF
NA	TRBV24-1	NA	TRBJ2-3	TGTGCCACCAGTGATTCCTGGAGGGATACGCAGTATTTT	CATSDSWRDTQYF
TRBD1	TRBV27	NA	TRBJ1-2	TGTGCCAGCAGTCCAACACAGGGGGCCCCTAATGGCTACACCTTC	CASSPTQGAPNGYTF
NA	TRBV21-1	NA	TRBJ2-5	TGTGCCAGCAGCAGGACTAGCGGGGCTAAAGAGACCCAGTACTTC	CASSRTSGAKETQYF
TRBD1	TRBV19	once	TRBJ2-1	TGTGCCAGTGGCCCCGGGACAGTCTCCTACAATGAGCAGTTCTTC	CASGPGTVSYNEQFF
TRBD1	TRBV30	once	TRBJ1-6	TGTGCCTGGAGTACATCCGGGACAGGGCGTTCACCCCTCCACTTT	CAWSTSGTGRSPLHF
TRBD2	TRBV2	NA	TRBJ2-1	TGTGCCAGCAGTGAGGGGAGCGGGGGTGCGGATGAGCAGTTCTTC	CASSEGSGGADEQFF
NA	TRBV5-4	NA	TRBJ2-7	TGTGCCAGCAGCTTTCGTATTGGGGCGCTGGGGCCCTACGAGCAGTACTTC	CASSFRIGALGPYEQYF
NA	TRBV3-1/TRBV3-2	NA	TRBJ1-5	TGTGCCAGCAGCCAAGATACCCCAGGCCTGACGTTATATAGCAATCAGCCCCAGCATTTT	CASSQDTPGLTLYSNQPQHF
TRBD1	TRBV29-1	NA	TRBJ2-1	TGCAGCGTTGCAAAGGACAGGGGGCCCTACAATGAGCAGTTCTTC	CSVAKDRGPYNEQFF
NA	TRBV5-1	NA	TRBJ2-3	TGCGCCAGCAGCACCGGCGGGGCAGATACGCAGTATTTT	CASSTGGADTQYF
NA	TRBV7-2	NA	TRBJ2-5	TGTGCCAGCAGCTTGAGAAGGGGGCAAGAGACCCAGTACTTC	CASSLRRGQETQYF
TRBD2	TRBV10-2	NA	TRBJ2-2	TGCGCCAGCAGTGGGCTAGCGGGAACGAACACCGGGGAGCTGTTTTTT	CASSGLAGTNTGELFF
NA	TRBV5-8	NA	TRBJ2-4	TGTGCCAGCAGCTTGGCGGGAGCCAAAAACATTCAGTACTTC	CASSLAGAKNIQYF
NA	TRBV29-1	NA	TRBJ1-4	TGCAGCGTTGAACCGGCGAATGGAGGAAAACTGTTTTTT	CSVEPANGGKLFF
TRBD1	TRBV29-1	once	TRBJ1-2	TGCAGCGCCCGGGGACAGACTAACTATGGCTACACCTTC	CSARGQTNYGYTF
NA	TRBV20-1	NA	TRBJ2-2	TGCAGTGCTAGTTTTGGCCTAGCGAACACCGGGGAGCTGTTTTTT	CSASFGLANTGELFF
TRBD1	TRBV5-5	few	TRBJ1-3	TGTGCCAGCAGCTTGGCCCCAGGGGGCTCTGGAAACACCATATATTTT	CASSLAPGGSGNTIYF
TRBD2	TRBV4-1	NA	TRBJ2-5	TGCGCCAGCAGCCGCTATAGCGGGGGAGAAGAGACCCAGTACTTC	CASSRYSGGEETQYF
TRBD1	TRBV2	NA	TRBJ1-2	TGTGCCAGCAGTGACACACCCGGGACAGGCGATGGCTACACCTTC	CASSDTPGTGDGYTF
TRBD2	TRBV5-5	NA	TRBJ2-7	TGTGCCAGCAGCTTAACCTCTAGCGGGGGGCTCTCCTACGAGCAGTACTTC	CASSLTSSGGLSYEQYF
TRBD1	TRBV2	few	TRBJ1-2	TGTGCCAGCGTTGGGACAGCGCGTGGATATGGCTACACCTTC	CASVGTARGYGYTF
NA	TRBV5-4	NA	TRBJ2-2	TGTGCCAGCAGCAAGCAAAGAGAGACCGGGGAGCTGTTTTTT	CASSKQRETGELFF
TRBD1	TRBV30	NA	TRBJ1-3	TGTGCCTGGAGTGTACAGGGGTTGGGTGGAAACACCATATATTTT	CAWSVQGLGGNTIYF
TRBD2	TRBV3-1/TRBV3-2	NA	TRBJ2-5	TGTGCCAGCGTTAGCTGGGCGGGGGGCCCGGAGACCCAGTACTTC	CASVSWAGGPETQYF
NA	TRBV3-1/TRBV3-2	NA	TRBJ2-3	TGTGCCAGCAGCCTCCGGGCAGATACGCAGTATTTT	CASSLRADTQYF
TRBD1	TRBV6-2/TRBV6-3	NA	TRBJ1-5	TGTGCCAGCAGCCCCTCGGGACAGCCTCGTTATAGCAATCAGCCCCAGCATTTT	CASSPSGQPRYSNQPQHF
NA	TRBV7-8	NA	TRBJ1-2	TGTGCCAGCAGCGCGGGCCTGTATCTATCCTACACCTTC	CASSAGLYLSYTF
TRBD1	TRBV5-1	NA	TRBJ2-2	TGCGCCAGCAGTGGCGATGGACAGGGTTTCACCGGGGAGCTGTTTTTT	CASSGDGQGFTGELFF
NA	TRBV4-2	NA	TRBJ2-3	TGTGCCAGCAGCGGGCTAGGAGCGGACACAGATACGCAGTATTTT	CASSGLGADTDTQYF
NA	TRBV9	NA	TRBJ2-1	TGTGCCAGCAGCGTAAGTGGGGGCGGAAATGAGCAGTTCTTC	CASSVSGGGNEQFF
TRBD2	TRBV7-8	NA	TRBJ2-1	TGTGCCACCCGACTAGCGGGGGGCAATGAGCAGTTCTTC	CATRLAGGNEQFF
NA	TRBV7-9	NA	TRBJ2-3	TGTGCCAGCAAGCTTACTGGGGGGTCGACAGATACGCAGTATTTT	CASKLTGGSTDTQYF
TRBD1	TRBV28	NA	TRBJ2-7	TGTGCCAGCAGTTCCCGTCGCCGGGACAGAGCCTACGAGCAGTACTTC	CASSSRRRDRAYEQYF
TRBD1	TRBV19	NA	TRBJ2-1	TGTGCCAGTAGTATAAGACAGGGAAGTCTGGGTTACTACAATGAGCAGTTCTTC	CASSIRQGSLGYYNEQFF